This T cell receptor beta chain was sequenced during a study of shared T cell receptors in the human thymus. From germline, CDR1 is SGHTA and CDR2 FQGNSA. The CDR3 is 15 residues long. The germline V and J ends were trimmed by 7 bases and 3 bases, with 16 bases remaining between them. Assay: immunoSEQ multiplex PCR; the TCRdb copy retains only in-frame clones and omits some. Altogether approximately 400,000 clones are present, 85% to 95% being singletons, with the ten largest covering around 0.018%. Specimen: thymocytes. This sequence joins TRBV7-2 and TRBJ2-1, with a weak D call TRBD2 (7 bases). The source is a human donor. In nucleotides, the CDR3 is TGTGCCAGCATCGAGGGGGGGCACAACTACAATGAGCAGTTCTTC. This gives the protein CASIEGGHNYNEQFF.